Sequencing of this T cell receptor beta chain was carried out in a study of response to subunit inactivated influenza vaccine. Findings of the study overall: Every seasonal influenza vaccination brings in few new T cells, the authors suggested.

TCRdb called the RT-PCR reads again in MiXCR, with one record for every CDR3 protein. In the table there are around 850,000 distinct CDR3 sequences, around 20% of which are singletons. The V gene's germline CDR1 is SGHRS and CDR2 YFSETQ. The length of the CDR3 is 13 residues. V lost 5 bases and J 1 base, leaving 9 bases between the germline ends. In this sample, this clonotype turned up many times. As yet, its antigen is unknown. This chain links TRBV5-1 with TRBJ1-1; TRBD1 might be the D (6 bases). Here the sequenced sample was PBMCs from blood, taken approximately 5 days after vaccination. This TCR was sampled from a man between 50 and 59 years old who received an inactivated influenza vaccine. In DNA, the CDR3 is TGCGCCAGCAGGTCGACAGGGAACACTGAAGCTTTCTTT. Amino acid sequence: CASRSTGNTEAFF.